Following are 7 T cell receptor beta chains from one sample sequenced in a study of cytomegalovirus exposure and HLA in healthy donors. 60 Vbeta and 13 Jbeta primers were used in PCR. TCRdb keeps only in-frame clones here, not all; method: immunoSEQ multiplex PCR. The sample includes over 150,000 clones, around 72% of them seen just once. The sequencing input was PBMCs. The source is a man between 50 and 59 years old in good health and CMV-seronegative.

This clone was recorded only once. This chain's CDR3 is CASSVGTSDTQYF. Here the CDR3 DNA reads TGTGCCAGCAGTGTCGGGACTTCAGATACGCAGTATTTT. J is TRBJ2-3 and V is TRBV6-4; tentative D call: TRBD2 (6 bases). V gave up 4 bases and J gave up 4 bases, with 9 bases separating them. CDR3 length: 13 amino acids. Germline CDR1 reads MRHNA; CDR2 reads SNTAGT.

The chain is built from TRBV19 and TRBJ1-3; D unresolved. The ends were cut back, 5 bases at V and 2 bases at J, with 10 bases in the middle. The CDR3 covers 14 residues. The germline V gene encodes CDR1 LNHDA and CDR2 SQIVND (reference sequence). Written as DNA, the CDR3 is TGTGCCAGTAGTCCTACTCCTGCTGGAAACACCATATATTTT. Translation gives CASSPTPAGNTIYF.

This chain joins TRBV19 and TRBJ2-3; tentative D call: TRBD2 (6 bases). CDR1 and CDR2 from the germline V gene are LNHDA and SQIVND (reference sequence). The V gene lost 3 bases and the J gene lost 1 base, with 11 bases spanning the gap. The CDR3 spans 15 residues. The DNA for the CDR3 is TGTGCCAGTAGTATGGGGGGTAGCCGCACAGATACGCAGTATTTT. It yields the protein CASSMGGSRTDTQYF.

V is TRBV11-2 and J is TRBJ2-5; TRBD1 agrees at 8 bases. V lost 5 bases, J lost 5 bases, and 13 bases stayed unmatched. Germline V CDR1 and CDR2: SGHAT, FQNNGV. The length of the CDR3 is 16 residues. The CDR3 DNA follows: TGTGCCAGCAGCCCTACCGGACAGGGCCCCCGGGAGACCCAGTACTTC. Protein sequence: CASSPTGQGPRETQYF.

The chain is built from TRBV15 and TRBJ2-5, with 10 bases matching TRBD2. CDR3 length: 15 residues. The ends lost 0 bases at V and 5 bases at J; junction bases unmatched: 3. CDR1 is LNHNV, CDR2 YYDKDF, per germline (reference sequence). The CDR3 region is CATSRDILAGETQYF. The DNA of the CDR3 is TGTGCCACCAGCAGAGATATACTAGCGGGGGAGACCCAGTACTTC.

This clone has only a few counts. The chain links TRBV6-5 to TRBJ1-2, with a tentative D call TRBD1 (5 bases). V lost 7 bases, J lost 4 bases, and 13 bases lay in between. CDR1 is MNHEY and CDR2 is SVGAGI in the germline V gene. The CDR3 consists of 13 residues. The CDR3 DNA reads as TGTGCCAGCACCGCAGGGATGGGCTATGGCTACACCTTC. It is translated as CASTAGMGYGYTF.

This chain uses TRBV11-2 with TRBJ1-6, with TRBD1 matching over 8 bases. V lost 2 bases, J lost 9 bases, and 3 bases stayed unmatched. The CDR3 is 14 residues long. The V gene's germline CDR1 is SGHAT and CDR2 FQNNGV. CDR3 DNA: TGTGCCAGCAGCTTAAGACAGGGGTCTTCACCCCTCCACTTT. It codes for CASSLRQGSSPLHF.